The rows below give T cell receptor beta chains drawn from one sample of a study of blood T cell repertoires in COVID-19. Profiling relied on immunoSEQ multiplex PCR, and the TCRdb table lists in-frame clones only, not all of them. The table records a few hundred thousand clones, around nine tenths of them present only once. Sequences were obtained from peripheral blood. Source of these receptors: a man in his sixties who had recovered from COVID-19. CDR3s include the opening cysteine and the closing phenylalanine or tryptophan. D genes are given only for firm matches. Clone size is given for some rows only: seen once, a few or many times, or a class if the clone is expanded.

CDR3 protein: CAMGLSSYNEQFF; CDR3 DNA: TGTGCTATGGGGCTCAGCTCCTACAATGAGCAGTTCTTC; V gene: TRBV10-3; D gene: NA; clone size: once; J gene: TRBJ2-1
CDR3 protein: CASSQFFSSGDRGQAFF; CDR3 DNA: TGTGCCAGCAGCCAATTCTTTAGCAGCGGGGACAGGGGGCAGGCTTTCTTT; V gene: TRBV3-1/TRBV3-2; D gene: TRBD1; clone size: NA; J gene: TRBJ1-1
CDR3 protein: CASSPGRGRELFF; CDR3 DNA: TGTGCCAGCAGCCCGGGGAGGGGTCGGGAGCTGTTTTTT; V gene: TRBV12-3/TRBV12-4; D gene: TRBD2; clone size: once; J gene: TRBJ2-2
CDR3 protein: CASSFTYQETQYF; CDR3 DNA: TGTGCCAGCAGTTTTACTTACCAAGAGACCCAGTACTTC; V gene: TRBV27; D gene: NA; clone size: NA; J gene: TRBJ2-5
CDR3 protein: CASSEAPVASNYGYTF; CDR3 DNA: TGTGCCAGCAGTGAAGCGCCGGTAGCCTCTAACTATGGCTACACCTTC; V gene: TRBV6-1; D gene: NA; clone size: NA; J gene: TRBJ1-2
CDR3 protein: CASSLGRETEAFF; CDR3 DNA: TGCGCCAGCAGCTTGGGGAGGGAGACTGAAGCTTTCTTT; V gene: TRBV5-1; D gene: NA; clone size: NA; J gene: TRBJ1-1
CDR3 protein: CASSLGQSQSPLHF; CDR3 DNA: TGTGCCAGCAGTTTGGGGCAGTCCCAATCACCCCTCCACTTT; V gene: TRBV28; D gene: NA; clone size: NA; J gene: TRBJ1-6
CDR3 protein: CASSPRARGGKLFF; CDR3 DNA: TGTGCCAGCAGTCCCCGGGCCCGGGGGGGAAAACTGTTTTTT; V gene: TRBV6-5; D gene: NA; clone size: once; J gene: TRBJ1-4
CDR3 protein: CASRLGQGVRAFF; CDR3 DNA: TGTGCCAGCAGACTCGGACAGGGCGTTAGAGCTTTCTTT; V gene: TRBV12-3/TRBV12-4; D gene: TRBD1; clone size: NA; J gene: TRBJ1-1
CDR3 protein: CASSQQAGWDTQYF; CDR3 DNA: TGTGCCAGCAGCCAACAAGCGGGATGGGATACGCAGTATTTT; V gene: TRBV3-1/TRBV3-2; D gene: TRBD2; clone size: NA; J gene: TRBJ2-3
CDR3 protein: CAAGTGGLGTGELFF; CDR3 DNA: TGCGCCGCCGGGACAGGGGGTTTAGGCACCGGGGAGCTGTTTTTT; V gene: TRBV4-3; D gene: TRBD1; clone size: NA; J gene: TRBJ2-2
CDR3 protein: CASSISGRGSGNTIYF; CDR3 DNA: TGTGCCAGTAGTATCTCCGGACGGGGCTCTGGAAACACCATATATTTT; V gene: TRBV19; D gene: NA; clone size: NA; J gene: TRBJ1-3
CDR3 protein: CSASGVGDVRTDTQYF; CDR3 DNA: TGCAGTGCTAGTGGGGTGGGCGACGTCCGCACAGATACGCAGTATTTT; V gene: TRBV20-1; D gene: NA; clone size: NA; J gene: TRBJ2-3
CDR3 protein: CASSLSAGAFKDTQYF; CDR3 DNA: TGTGCCAGCAGCTTGAGTGCGGGAGCCTTTAAGGATACGCAGTATTTT; V gene: TRBV5-8; D gene: TRBD2; clone size: NA; J gene: TRBJ2-3
CDR3 protein: CASSALRGGSLGTEAFF; CDR3 DNA: TGTGCCAGCAGTGCCCTCCGGGGGGGGAGTTTAGGCACTGAAGCTTTCTTT; V gene: TRBV2; D gene: NA; clone size: NA; J gene: TRBJ1-1
CDR3 protein: CASSLGVQGATEAFF; CDR3 DNA: TGTGCCAGCAGCTTGGGTGTGCAGGGGGCAACTGAAGCTTTCTTT; V gene: TRBV5-4; D gene: TRBD1; clone size: NA; J gene: TRBJ1-1
CDR3 protein: CATSDHGQGQGNEQFF; CDR3 DNA: TGTGCCACCAGTGACCACGGACAGGGGCAGGGCAATGAGCAGTTCTTC; V gene: TRBV24-1; D gene: TRBD1; clone size: once; J gene: TRBJ2-1
CDR3 protein: CASTTTGVWEKLFF; CDR3 DNA: TGTGCCAGCACCACGACAGGGGTATGGGAAAAACTGTTTTTT; V gene: TRBV7-9; D gene: TRBD1; clone size: NA; J gene: TRBJ1-4
CDR3 protein: CATSRDLGQPIYEQYF; CDR3 DNA: TGTGCCACCAGCAGAGATCTGGGACAGCCTATCTACGAGCAGTACTTC; V gene: TRBV15; D gene: TRBD1; clone size: once; J gene: TRBJ2-7
CDR3 protein: CASSKLRMNTEAFF; CDR3 DNA: TGTGCCAGCAGTAAATTGCGGATGAACACTGAAGCTTTCTTT; V gene: TRBV6-5; D gene: NA; clone size: NA; J gene: TRBJ1-1